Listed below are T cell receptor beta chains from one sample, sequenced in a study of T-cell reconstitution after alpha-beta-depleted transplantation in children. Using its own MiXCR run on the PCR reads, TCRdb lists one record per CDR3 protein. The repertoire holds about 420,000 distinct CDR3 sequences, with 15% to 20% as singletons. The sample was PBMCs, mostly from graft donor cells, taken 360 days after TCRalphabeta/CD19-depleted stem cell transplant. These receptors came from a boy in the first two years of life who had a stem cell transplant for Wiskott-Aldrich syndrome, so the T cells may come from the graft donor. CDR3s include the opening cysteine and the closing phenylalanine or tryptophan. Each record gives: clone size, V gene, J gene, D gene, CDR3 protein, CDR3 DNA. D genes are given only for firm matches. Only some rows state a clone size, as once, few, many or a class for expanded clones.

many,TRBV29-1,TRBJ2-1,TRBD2,CSGTGTRNNNEQFF,TGCAGCGGTACCGGGACTAGAAACAACAATGAGCAGTTCTTC
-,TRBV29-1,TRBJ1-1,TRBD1,CSTISTGVGEAFF,TGCAGCACCATCTCGACAGGGGTGGGTGAAGCTTTCTTT
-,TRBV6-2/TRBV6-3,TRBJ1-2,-,CASSYVTPARTGGYTF,TGTGCCAGCAGTTACGTGACGCCAGCCCGGACCGGGGGCTACACCTTC
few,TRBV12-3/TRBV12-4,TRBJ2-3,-,CASRLYRDGDTQYF,TGTGCCAGCAGACTTTACAGGGACGGAGATACGCAGTATTTT
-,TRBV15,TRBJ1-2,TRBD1,CATSRDRQGRYGYTF,TGTGCCACCAGCAGAGACCGACAGGGACGCTATGGCTACACCTTC
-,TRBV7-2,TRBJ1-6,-,CASSSLPGNSPLHF,TGTGCCAGCAGCTCACTACCGGGTAATTCACCCCTCCACTTT
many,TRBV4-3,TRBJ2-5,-,CASSQDAGETQYF,TGCGCCAGCAGCCAAGATGCGGGAGAGACCCAGTACTTC
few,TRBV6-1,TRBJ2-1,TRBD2,CASSHKAGASYNEQFF,TGTGCCAGCAGCCACAAAGCGGGAGCGTCCTACAATGAGCAGTTCTTC
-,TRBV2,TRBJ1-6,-,CASRHKGGNSPLHF,TGTGCCAGCAGACACAAGGGAGGGAATTCACCCCTCCACTTT
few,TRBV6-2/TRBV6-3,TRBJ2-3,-,CATLSTSIPPDTQYF,TGTGCCACCCTTTCTACTAGCATTCCTCCGGATACGCAGTATTTT
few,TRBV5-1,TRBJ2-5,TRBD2,CASSFSSGGAETQYF,TGCGCCAGCAGCTTTTCTAGCGGGGGGGCGGAGACCCAGTACTTC
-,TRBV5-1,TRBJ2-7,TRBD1,CASSPTGTGPEQYF,TGCGCCAGCAGCCCTACGGGGACAGGTCCCGAGCAGTACTTC
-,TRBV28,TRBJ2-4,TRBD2,CASSEPGLGTIQYF,TGTGCCAGCAGTGAACCGGGACTAGGTACCATTCAGTACTTC
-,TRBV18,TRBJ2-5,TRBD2,CASSPSTSDQETQYF,TGTGCCAGCTCACCCTCGACTAGCGACCAAGAGACCCAGTACTTC
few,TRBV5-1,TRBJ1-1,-,CASSFGPAQTANTEAFF,TGCGCCAGCAGCTTCGGACCGGCACAGACCGCGAACACTGAAGCTTTCTTT
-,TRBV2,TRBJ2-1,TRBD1,CASSGQTANEQFF,TGTGCCAGCTCGGGACAGACCGCCAATGAGCAGTTCTTC
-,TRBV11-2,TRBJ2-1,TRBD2,CASSNRLAGGSEQFF,TGTGCCAGCAGTAATCGACTAGCGGGAGGTAGTGAGCAGTTCTTC
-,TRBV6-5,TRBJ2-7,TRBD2,CASSYSVAGAYEQYF,TGTGCCAGCAGTTACTCGGTAGCGGGGGCCTACGAGCAGTACTTC
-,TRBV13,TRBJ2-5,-,CAISPLNKRADGQETQYF,TGTGCCATCAGCCCACTGAATAAACGGGCGGACGGGCAAGAGACCCAGTACTTC
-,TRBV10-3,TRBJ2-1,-,CAISETGAGNEQFF,TGTGCCATCAGTGAGACGGGGGCGGGTAATGAGCAGTTCTTC
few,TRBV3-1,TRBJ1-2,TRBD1,CASSRGQGWWGYTF,TGTGCCAGCAGTCGAGGACAGGGGTGGTGGGGCTACACCTTC
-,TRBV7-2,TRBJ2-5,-,CASSNRTAPGETQYF,TGTGCCAGCAGCAATCGGACAGCCCCGGGGGAGACCCAGTACTTC
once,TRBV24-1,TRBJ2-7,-,CATSEPLGYEQYF,TGTGCCACCAGTGAGCCTCTAGGATACGAGCAGTACTTC
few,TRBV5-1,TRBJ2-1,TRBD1,CASSRTGVSYNEQFF,TGCGCCAGCAGCAGGACAGGGGTATCCTACAATGAGCAGTTCTTC
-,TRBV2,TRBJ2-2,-,CASRKTAIPNTGELFF,TGTGCCAGCAGGAAGACAGCTATCCCGAACACCGGGGAGCTGTTTTTT
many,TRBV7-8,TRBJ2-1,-,CASSSGRSSYNEQFF,TGCGCCAGCAGCAGCGGACGGAGCTCCTACAATGAGCAGTTCTTC
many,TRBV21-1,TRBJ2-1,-,CASSKGKDGEQFF,TGTGCCAGCAGCAAAGGTAAAGACGGTGAGCAGTTCTTC
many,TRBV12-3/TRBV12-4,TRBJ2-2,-,CASSLSGSATGELFF,TGTGCCAGCAGTTTATCCGGGAGCGCTACCGGGGAGCTGTTTTTT
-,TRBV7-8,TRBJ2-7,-,CASSMQGPYEQYF,TGTGCCAGCAGCATGCAGGGACCCTACGAGCAGTACTTC
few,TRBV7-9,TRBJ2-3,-,CASSFSSSTDTQYF,TGTGCCAGCAGCTTCTCCAGTAGCACAGATACGCAGTATTTT
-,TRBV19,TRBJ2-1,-,CASSLPAGREQFF,TGTGCCAGTAGTTTGCCTGCCGGGCGTGAGCAGTTCTTC
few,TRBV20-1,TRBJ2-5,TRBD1,CSARDLGQGSEETQYF,TGCAGTGCTAGAGATCTCGGACAGGGCTCGGAAGAGACCCAGTACTTC
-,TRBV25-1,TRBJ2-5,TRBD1,CATKSQGGPFQETQYF,TGTGCCACCAAATCACAGGGGGGTCCTTTCCAAGAGACCCAGTACTTC
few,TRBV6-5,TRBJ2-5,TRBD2,CASSYLFLLAGGPVETQYF,TGTGCCAGCAGTTACCTGTTCCTACTAGCGGGGGGGCCTGTCGAGACCCAGTACTTC
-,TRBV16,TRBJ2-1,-,CASSQSFGNEQFF,TGTGCCAGCAGCCAATCGTTCGGGAATGAGCAGTTCTTC
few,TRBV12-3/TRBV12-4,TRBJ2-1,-,CASSFLLGSYNEQFF,TGTGCCAGCAGTTTTTTGCTAGGCTCCTACAATGAGCAGTTCTTC
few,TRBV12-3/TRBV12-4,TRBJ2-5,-,CASGLTGLQETQYF,TGTGCCAGCGGCCTAACAGGGCTACAAGAGACCCAGTACTTC
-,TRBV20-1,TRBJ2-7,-,CSADYEQYF,TGCAGTGCAGACTACGAGCAGTACTTC
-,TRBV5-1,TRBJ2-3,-,CASSLDAYSFTDTQYF,TGCGCCAGCAGCTTGGATGCCTACTCCTTCACAGATACGCAGTATTTT
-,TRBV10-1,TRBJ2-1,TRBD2,CASSKIAGTPSYNEQFF,TGCGCCAGCAGTAAAATAGCGGGGACCCCCTCCTACAATGAGCAGTTCTTC
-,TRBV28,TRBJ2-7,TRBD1,CASSYTLGDSSYEQYF,TGTGCCAGCAGTTACACCCTCGGGGACAGTTCCTACGAGCAGTACTTC
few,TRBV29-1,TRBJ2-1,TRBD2,CSVELTSKWSEQFF,TGCAGCGTTGAACTGACTAGCAAATGGAGTGAGCAGTTCTTC
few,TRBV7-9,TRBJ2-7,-,CASSPVGWYEQYF,TGTGCCAGCAGCCCCGTCGGGTGGTACGAGCAGTACTTC
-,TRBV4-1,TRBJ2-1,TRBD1,CASSHTPGTGDFGEQFF,TGCGCCAGCAGCCACACCCCCGGGACAGGGGACTTTGGTGAGCAGTTCTTC
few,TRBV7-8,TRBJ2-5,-,CASSFWRTRTQYF,TGTGCCAGCAGCTTCTGGAGGACCCGGACCCAGTACTTC
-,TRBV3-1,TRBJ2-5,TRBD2,CASSQRLAGTQYF,TGTGCCAGCAGCCAACGACTAGCAGGGACCCAGTACTTC